The clone carrying this T cell receptor beta chain was seen once. V was cut by 3 bases and J by 2 bases, with 10 bases left in between. CDR1 and CDR2 (germline): KGHSH, LQKENI. The CDR3 runs 14 residues. Survey-level immunoSEQ sequencing profiled the TCR beta repertoire. Profiled with immunoSEQ multiplex PCR; TCRdb holds only in-frame clones, not every one. The sample holds 55,000 to 70,000 clones, around 95% seen once. This TCR was recovered from a man aged 40-55 years with rheumatoid arthritis. The chain employs TRBV18 and TRBJ1-1, with a weak D call TRBD1 (5 bases). Sequenced sample: PBMCs. In DNA, the CDR3 is TGTGCCAGCTCACCGGCGGGGCCAAACACTGAAGCTTTCTTT. It translates to CASSPAGPNTEAFF.